One sample yielded the 16 T cell receptor beta chains listed below, sequenced in a study of shared clonotypes between healthy human individuals. Data came from immunoSEQ multiplex PCR; TCRdb stores just in-frame clones and leaves some out. The sample shows some 2.1 million clones, 85% to 95% of them seen only once. Sequencing input: naive CD4+ T cells sorted from blood. Subset in this sample: CD45RA+ positively selected. The receptors were gathered from a man between 18 and 35 years old in good health.

As for this clone: This specimen includes other DNA sequences encoding the same CDR3. The V call is TRBV11-2, the J call TRBJ2-6; D ambiguous. Germline V lookup: CDR1 SGHAT, CDR2 FQNNGV. This CDR3 spans 13 amino acids. V shed 1 base and J shed 2 bases, with 0 bases lying between them. DNA of the CDR3: TGTGCCAGCAGCTTAGCTGGGGCCAACGTCCTGACTTTC. This translates into CASSLAGANVLTF.

The V gene is TRBV6-5, the J gene TRBJ2-3; D may be TRBD1 (5 bases). V lost 0 bases and J lost 4, with 11 bases in between. The germline CDR1 and CDR2 sequences are MNHEY and SVGAGI. This CDR3 contains 15 residues. This CDR3 reads CASSYSGRGSDTQYF. CDR3 bases: TGTGCCAGCAGTTACTCGGGTAGGGGTTCAGATACGCAGTATTTT.

A remark on this clone: Other nucleotide sequences from this sample produce the same CDR3. J is TRBJ2-2 and V is TRBV9; the D is unclear. The CDR3 length is 14 residues. Germline values: CDR1 SGDLS, CDR2 YYNGEE. Trimming cost V 1 base and J 0 bases, with 4 bases left between them. The CDR3 sequence is CASSVLANTGELFF. DNA for the CDR3: TGTGCCAGCAGCGTATTAGCGAACACCGGGGAGCTGTTTTTT.

V is TRBV7-6 and J is TRBJ2-1; 7 bases are shared with TRBD1. The germline gives CDR1 SGHVS, CDR2 FNYEAQ. The CDR3 totals 15 residues. Trimming cost V 1 base and J 7 bases; bases outside gene matches: 7. The CDR3 sequence is CASSLGPGGLNEQFF. In DNA, the CDR3 is TGTGCCAGCAGCTTAGGGCCAGGGGGTTTAAATGAGCAGTTCTTC.

The rearrangement uses TRBV28 and TRBJ2-7, with TRBD1 matching over 7 bases. CDR3 size: 17 residues. V trimming: 3 bases; J trimming: 0 bases; junction bases outside the gene matches: 11. CDR1 MDHEN and CDR2 SYDVKM come from the germline V gene. The CDR3 loop is CASSFTTYRGSSYEQYF. Here the CDR3 DNA reads TGTGCCAGCAGTTTTACCACGTACAGGGGAAGCTCCTACGAGCAGTACTTC.

The chain links TRBV9 to TRBJ2-7; unclear D gene. The CDR3 extends over 15 amino acids. The V and J ends lost 2 bases and 4 bases respectively, with 16 bases between them. Per the germline V gene, CDR1 is SGDLS and CDR2 is YYNGEE. The CDR3: CASSVSGNPRYEQYF. CDR3 DNA sequence: TGTGCCAGCAGCGTTTCTGGTAACCCAAGGTACGAGCAGTACTTC.

Comments on this clone: The same CDR3 also results from other DNA sequences found in this sample. The V gene is TRBV6-5, the J gene TRBJ2-1; 9 bases agree with TRBD2. V lost 6 bases to trimming and J lost 4 bases; unmatched junction nucleotides: 1. The CDR3 totals 13 residues. From germline, CDR1 is MNHEY and CDR2 SVGAGI. The CDR3 nucleotides are TGTGCCAGCAGGACTAGCGGATACAATGAGCAGTTCTTC. It codes for CASRTSGYNEQFF.

Details on this clone: The same CDR3 can be traced to other DNA sequences in this sample. CDR3 sequence: CASSPGPGYEQYF. As DNA, the CDR3 is TGTGCCAGCTCACCAGGACCCGGCTACGAGCAGTACTTC. The chain combines TRBV18 with TRBJ2-7; unclear D gene. The CDR3 extends over 13 amino acids. Trimming took off 2 bases at V and 3 bases at J, with 8 bases between the two ends. Germline CDR1 reads KGHSH; CDR2 reads LQKENI.

The chain employs TRBV5-4 and TRBJ1-2, with TRBD1 matching 7 bases. The germline V gene has CDR1 SGHNT and CDR2 YYREEE (reference sequence). V was clipped by 4 bases and J by 0 bases; unmatched bases: 6. This CDR3 has 15 amino acids. The CDR3 loop is CASSAGGVANYGYTF. CDR3 in DNA: TGTGCCAGCAGCGCAGGGGGGGTAGCTAACTATGGCTACACCTTC.

The genes are TRBV18 and TRBJ2-7; the match to TRBD2 covers 10 bases. Germline V CDR1 and CDR2: KGHSH, LQKENI. CDR3 length: 16 residues. V shed 2 bases, J shed 3 bases, and the junction held 7 bases outside the gene matches. The DNA for the CDR3 is TGTGCCAGCTCACCAAAGGGAGTAGCGGGAGGCTACGAGCAGTACTTC. Its translation: CASSPKGVAGGYEQYF.

The V gene is TRBV6-4, the J gene TRBJ1-6; no definite D call. Germline CDR1 and CDR2: MRHNA and SNTAGT. The V end was cut by 4 bases, the J end by 7 bases, with 11 bases between. The CDR3 loop spans 14 amino acids. The CDR3 nucleotides read TGTGCCAGCAGTGCGGGCCGGATCAATTCACCCCTCCACTTT. Its translation: CASSAGRINSPLHF.

This clone was detected once. The genes are TRBV7-2 and TRBJ2-7; a weak D match, TRBD2 (6 bases). The CDR3 is 17 amino acids. The germline CDR1 and CDR2 sequences are SGHTA and FQGNSA. V dropped 4 bases and J dropped 0 bases, with 19 bases sitting between them. The CDR3 loop is CASSSYDSSVSSYEQYF. The CDR3 DNA reads as TGTGCCAGCAGCTCCTACGACTCTAGCGTTAGCTCCTACGAGCAGTACTTC.

The V gene is TRBV5-1, the J gene TRBJ2-6; D remains ambiguous. The CDR3 has 15 residues. CDR1 is SGHRS, CDR2 YFSETQ, per germline. Trimming stripped 5 bases from V and 4 bases from J, with 13 bases between. The CDR3: CASSLYVGGANVLTF. The CDR3, as DNA: TGCGCCAGCAGTCTTTACGTAGGAGGGGCCAACGTCCTGACTTTC.

The chain is built from TRBV18 and TRBJ2-2, with 8 bases lining up with TRBD1. V lost 4 bases to trimming and J lost 0 bases; unmatched junction nucleotides: 4. The CDR3 is 16 residues long. The V gene's germline CDR1 is KGHSH and CDR2 LQKENI. The CDR3 region is CASSQRTGTNTGELFF. CDR3 DNA sequence: TGTGCCAGCTCACAGAGGACAGGGACGAACACCGGGGAGCTGTTTTTT.

The V gene is TRBV11-2, the J gene TRBJ2-3; 9 bases match TRBD1. CDR3 length equals 16 residues. With V trimmed by 4 bases and J by 3 bases, 8 bases remained unmatched. Germline CDR1 is SGHAT and CDR2 is FQNNGV. The CDR3 reads CASSSVSGQGTDTQYF. CDR3 nucleotide sequence: TGTGCCAGCAGCTCGGTGTCGGGACAGGGTACAGATACGCAGTATTTT.

Here the CDR3 DNA reads TGTGCCAGCAGCGTAGGTTTGGACTCCATTAATGAGCAGTTCTTC. Translation: CASSVGLDSINEQFF. The V call is TRBV9, the J call TRBJ2-1; D might be TRBD2 (5 bases). CDR1 SGDLS and CDR2 YYNGEE come from the germline V gene. V lost 0 bases to trimming and J lost 7 bases, with 14 bases between them. The CDR3 runs 15 residues. Complete variable domain (other parts from reference TRBV9 and TRBJ2-1): DSGVTQTPKHLITATGQRVTLRCSPRSGDLSVYWYQQSLDQGLQFLIQYYNGEERAKGNILERFSAQQFPDLHSELNLSSLELGDSALYFCASSVGLDSINEQFFGPGTRLTVL.